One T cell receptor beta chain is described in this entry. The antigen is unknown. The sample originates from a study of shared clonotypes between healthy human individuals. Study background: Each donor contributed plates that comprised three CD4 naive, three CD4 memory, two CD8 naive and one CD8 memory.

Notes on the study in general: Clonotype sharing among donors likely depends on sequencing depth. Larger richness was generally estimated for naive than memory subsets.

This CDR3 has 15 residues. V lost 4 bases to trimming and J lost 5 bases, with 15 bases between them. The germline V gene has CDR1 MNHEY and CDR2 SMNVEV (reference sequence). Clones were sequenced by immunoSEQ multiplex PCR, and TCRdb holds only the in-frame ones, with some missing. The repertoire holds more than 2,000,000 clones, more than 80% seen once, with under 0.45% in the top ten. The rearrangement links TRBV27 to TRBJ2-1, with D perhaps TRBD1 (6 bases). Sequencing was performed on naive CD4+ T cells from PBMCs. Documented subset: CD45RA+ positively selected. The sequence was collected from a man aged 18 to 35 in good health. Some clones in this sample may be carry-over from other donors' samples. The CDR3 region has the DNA TGTGCCAGCAGTTCGGGCACAGGGAGAAACAATGAGCAGTTCTTC. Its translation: CASSSGTGRNNEQFF.